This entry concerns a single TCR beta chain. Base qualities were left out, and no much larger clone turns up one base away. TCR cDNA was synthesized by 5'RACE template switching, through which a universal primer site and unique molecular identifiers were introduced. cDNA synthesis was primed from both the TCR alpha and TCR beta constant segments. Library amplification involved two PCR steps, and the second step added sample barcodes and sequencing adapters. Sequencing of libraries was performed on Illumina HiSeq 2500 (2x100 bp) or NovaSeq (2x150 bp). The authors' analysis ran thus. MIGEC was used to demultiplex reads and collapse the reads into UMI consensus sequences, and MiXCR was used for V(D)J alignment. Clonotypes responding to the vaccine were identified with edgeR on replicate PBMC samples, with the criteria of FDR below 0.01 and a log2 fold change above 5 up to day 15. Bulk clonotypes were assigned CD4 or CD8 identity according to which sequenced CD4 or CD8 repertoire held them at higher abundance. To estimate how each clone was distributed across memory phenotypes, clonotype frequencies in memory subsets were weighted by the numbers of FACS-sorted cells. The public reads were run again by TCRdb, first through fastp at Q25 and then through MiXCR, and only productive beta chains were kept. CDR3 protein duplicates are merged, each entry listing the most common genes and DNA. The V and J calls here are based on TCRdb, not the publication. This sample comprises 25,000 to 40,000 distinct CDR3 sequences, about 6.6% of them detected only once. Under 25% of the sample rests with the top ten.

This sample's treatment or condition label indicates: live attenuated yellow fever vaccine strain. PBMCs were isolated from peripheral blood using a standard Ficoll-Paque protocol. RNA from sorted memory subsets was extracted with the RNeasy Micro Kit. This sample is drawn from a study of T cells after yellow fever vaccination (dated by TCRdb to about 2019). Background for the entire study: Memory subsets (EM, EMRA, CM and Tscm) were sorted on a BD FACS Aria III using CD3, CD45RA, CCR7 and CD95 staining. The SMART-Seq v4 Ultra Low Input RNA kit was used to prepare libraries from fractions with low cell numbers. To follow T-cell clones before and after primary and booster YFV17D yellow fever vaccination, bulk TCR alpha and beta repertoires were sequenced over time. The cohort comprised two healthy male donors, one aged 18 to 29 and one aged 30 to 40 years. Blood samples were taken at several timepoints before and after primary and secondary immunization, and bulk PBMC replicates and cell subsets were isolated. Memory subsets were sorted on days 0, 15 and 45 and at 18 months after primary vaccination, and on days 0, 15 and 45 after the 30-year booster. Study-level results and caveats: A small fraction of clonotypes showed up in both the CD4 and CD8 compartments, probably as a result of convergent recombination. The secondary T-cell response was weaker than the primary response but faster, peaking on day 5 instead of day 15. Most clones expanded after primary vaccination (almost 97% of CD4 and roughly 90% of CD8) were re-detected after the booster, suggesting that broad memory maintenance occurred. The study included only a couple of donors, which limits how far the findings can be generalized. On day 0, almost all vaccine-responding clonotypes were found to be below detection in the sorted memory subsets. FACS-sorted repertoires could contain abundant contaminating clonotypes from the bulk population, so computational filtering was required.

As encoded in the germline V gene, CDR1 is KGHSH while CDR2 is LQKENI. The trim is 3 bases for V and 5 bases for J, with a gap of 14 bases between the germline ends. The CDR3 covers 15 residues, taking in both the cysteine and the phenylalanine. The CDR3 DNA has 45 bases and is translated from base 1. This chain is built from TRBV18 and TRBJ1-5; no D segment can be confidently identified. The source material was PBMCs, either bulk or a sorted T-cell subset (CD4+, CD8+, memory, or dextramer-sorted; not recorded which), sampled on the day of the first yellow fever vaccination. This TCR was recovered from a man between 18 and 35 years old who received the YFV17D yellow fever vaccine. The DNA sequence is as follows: TGTGCCAGCTCACCGAATTTGGGGTTGGATCAGCCCCAGCATTTT. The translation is CASSPNLGLDQPQHF.